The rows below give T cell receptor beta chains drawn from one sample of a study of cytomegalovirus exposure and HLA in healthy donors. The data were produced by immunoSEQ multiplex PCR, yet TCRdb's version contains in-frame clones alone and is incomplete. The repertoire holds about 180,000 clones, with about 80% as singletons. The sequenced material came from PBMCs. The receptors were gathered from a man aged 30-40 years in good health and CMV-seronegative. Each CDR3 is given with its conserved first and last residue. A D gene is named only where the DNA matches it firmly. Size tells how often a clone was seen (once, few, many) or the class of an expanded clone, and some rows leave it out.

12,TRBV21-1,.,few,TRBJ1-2,TGTGCCAGCAGCAAAGGGGCTGGTGGCTACACCTTC,CASSKGAGGYTF
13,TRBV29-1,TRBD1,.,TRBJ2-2,TGCAGCGTTGCGCAGGGGGCGGCCGGGGAGCTGTTTTTT,CSVAQGAAGELFF
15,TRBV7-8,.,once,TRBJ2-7,TGTGCCAGCAGCTTAGATCGAGCTTATTCCTACGAGCAGTACTTC,CASSLDRAYSYEQYF
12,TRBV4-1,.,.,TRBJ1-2,TGCGCCAGCAGCCAGTGGGGGGGTGGCTACACCTTC,CASSQWGGGYTF
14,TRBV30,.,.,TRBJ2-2,TGTGCCTGGAGTGTACGGGTCGACACCGGGGAGCTGTTTTTT,CAWSVRVDTGELFF
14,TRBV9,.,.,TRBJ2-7,TGTGCCAGCTCGGGTTCGGGTACGACTCACGAGCAGTACTTC,CASSGSGTTHEQYF
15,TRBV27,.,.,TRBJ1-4,TGTGCCAGCAGTTTTATCTTCGCAACTAATGAAAAACTGTTTTTT,CASSFIFATNEKLFF
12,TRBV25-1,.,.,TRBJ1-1,TGTGCCAGCAGTGAATTTAGGGGGACGCCGGTCTTT,CASSEFRGTPVF
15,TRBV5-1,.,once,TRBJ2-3,TGCGCCAGCAGCTTGGAGTTCAGGTTGCAAGATACGCAGTATTTT,CASSLEFRLQDTQYF
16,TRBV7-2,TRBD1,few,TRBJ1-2,TGTGCCAGCAGCTCTCTCTCCTCCGGACAGGGGGATGGCTACACCTTC,CASSSLSSGQGDGYTF
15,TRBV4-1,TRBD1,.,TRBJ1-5,TGCGCCAGCAGCCAAGGGGGACAGGGGCATCAGCCCCAGCATTTT,CASSQGGQGHQPQHF